This TCR beta chain came from a study of T cells in Graves' hyperthyroidism and ophthalmopathy. Study-wide findings and caveats: Blood also contained most expanded thyroid clonotypes above 0.001.

Looked up from germline, CDR1 is LGHDT and CDR2 is YNNKEL (reference sequence). The CDR3 extends over 15 amino acids. The source material, RNA transcripts, was used to amplify TCR beta CDR3 regions. The HTBI primer set served for first-round RT-PCR of the TCR CDR3. TCRdb passed the multiplex PCR reads through MiXCR, listing each CDR3 protein once. Of roughly 700,000 distinct CDR3 sequences detected, about a third appear once; the ten largest clones hold around 29%. On this clonotype itself: The antigen is not known. This sequence may be a read error, since a much larger clone differs from it by one base.

These patients, aged 18 to 65, had recently diagnosed hyperthyroidism lasting under 2 months. Fresh 10 ml peripheral blood yielded PBMCs. Sequenced sample: blood. The chain links TRBV3-1 to TRBJ2-7; D uncertain. The clonotype comes from a woman in her thirties or forties with Graves' hyperthyroidism. CDR3 loop: CASSLVAGTSYEQHF. The CDR3 nucleotides read TGTGCCAGCAGCTTAGTTGCAGGCACCTCCTACGAGCAGCACTTC.